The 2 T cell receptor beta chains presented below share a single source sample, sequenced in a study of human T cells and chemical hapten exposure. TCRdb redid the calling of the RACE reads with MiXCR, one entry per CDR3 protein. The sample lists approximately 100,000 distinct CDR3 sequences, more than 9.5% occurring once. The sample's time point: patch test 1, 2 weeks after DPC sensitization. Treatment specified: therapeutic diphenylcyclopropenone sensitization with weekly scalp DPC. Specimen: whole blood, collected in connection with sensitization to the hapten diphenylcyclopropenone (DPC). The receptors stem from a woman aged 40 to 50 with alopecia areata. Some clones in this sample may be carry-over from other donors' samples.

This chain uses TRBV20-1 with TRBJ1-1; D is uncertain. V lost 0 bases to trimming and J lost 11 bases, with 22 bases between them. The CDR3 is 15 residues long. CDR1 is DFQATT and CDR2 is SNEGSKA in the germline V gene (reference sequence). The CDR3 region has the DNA TGCAGTGCTAGAGAAAGAGACAACCCGGTCCGTGGGGCTTTCTTT. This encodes CSARERDNPVRGAFF.

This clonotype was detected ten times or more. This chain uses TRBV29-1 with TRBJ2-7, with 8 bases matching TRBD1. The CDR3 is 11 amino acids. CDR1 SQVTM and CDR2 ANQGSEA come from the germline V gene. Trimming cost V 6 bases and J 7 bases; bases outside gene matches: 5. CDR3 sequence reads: CSVQGAGEQYF. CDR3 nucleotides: TGCAGCGTCCAGGGGGCGGGAGAGCAGTACTTC.